What follows is one TCR beta chain and its context. As yet, its antigen is unknown. One entry per CDR3 protein, called by TCRdb with MiXCR from the 5' RACE reads. The table includes 150,000 to 200,000 distinct CDR3 sequences, roughly 6.2% detected once. The sample is drawn from a study of T cells after yellow fever vaccination. Findings and limits, study-wide: Relatively few clonotypes were ones that appeared in both CD4 and CD8 compartments. Clones that expanded after primary vaccination mostly reappeared after the booster (96% CD4, approximately 87% CD8).

The CDR3 has 14 residues. Germline V gene lookup returns CDR1 SGHTA and CDR2 FQGNSA. V was trimmed by 4 bases and J by 6 bases, leaving 15 bases between them. This clonotype was obtained from a man younger than 35 who received the YFV17D yellow fever vaccine. V gene TRBV7-2 combines with J gene TRBJ1-2; no definite D call. The material was CD4+ T cells sorted from PBMCs, obtained on the day of the first yellow fever vaccination. CDR3 region: CASSSTGWWDGYTF. Here the CDR3 DNA reads TGTGCCAGCAGCTCCACGGGGTGGTGGGATGGCTACACCTTC.